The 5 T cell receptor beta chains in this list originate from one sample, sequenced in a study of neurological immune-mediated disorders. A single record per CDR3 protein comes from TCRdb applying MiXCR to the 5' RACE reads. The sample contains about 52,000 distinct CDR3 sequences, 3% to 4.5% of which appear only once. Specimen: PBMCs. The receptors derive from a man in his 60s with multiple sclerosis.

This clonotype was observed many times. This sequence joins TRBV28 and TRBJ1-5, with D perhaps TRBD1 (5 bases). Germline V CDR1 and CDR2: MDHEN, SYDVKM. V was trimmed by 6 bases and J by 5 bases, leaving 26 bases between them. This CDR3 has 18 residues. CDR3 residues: CASSIFETRRAGYQPQHF. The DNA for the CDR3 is TGTGCCAGCAGCATCTTTGAAACCCGGCGGGCAGGGTATCAGCCCCAGCATTTT.

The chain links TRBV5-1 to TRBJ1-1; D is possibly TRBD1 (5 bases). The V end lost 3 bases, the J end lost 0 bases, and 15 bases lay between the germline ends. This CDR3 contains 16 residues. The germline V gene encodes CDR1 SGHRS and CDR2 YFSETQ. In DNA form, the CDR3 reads TGCGCCAGCAGCTGGGAGGGGCTGGGCTTGAACACTGAAGCTTTCTTT. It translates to CASSWEGLGLNTEAFF. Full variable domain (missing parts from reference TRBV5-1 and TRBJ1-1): KAGVTQTPRYLIKTRGQQVTLSCSPISGHRSVSWYQQTPGQGLQFLFEYFSETQRNKGNFPGRFSGRQFSNSRSEMNVSTLELGDSALYLCASSWEGLGLNTEAFFGQGTRLTVV.

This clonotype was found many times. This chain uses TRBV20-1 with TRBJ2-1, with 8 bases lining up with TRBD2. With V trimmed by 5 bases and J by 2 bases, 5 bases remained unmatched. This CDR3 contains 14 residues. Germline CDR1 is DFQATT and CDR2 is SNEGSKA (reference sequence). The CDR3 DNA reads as TGCAGTGCTGCCCCGGGGGGGCCCTACAATGAGCAGTTCTTC. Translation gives CSAAPGGPYNEQFF.

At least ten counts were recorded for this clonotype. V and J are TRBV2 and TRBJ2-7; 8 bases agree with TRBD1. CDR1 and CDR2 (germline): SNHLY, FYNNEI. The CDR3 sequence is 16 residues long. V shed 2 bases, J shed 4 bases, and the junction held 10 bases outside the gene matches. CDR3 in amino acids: CASSELDAGTGYEQYF. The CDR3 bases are TGTGCCAGCAGTGAATTAGACGCGGGGACAGGTTACGAGCAGTACTTC.

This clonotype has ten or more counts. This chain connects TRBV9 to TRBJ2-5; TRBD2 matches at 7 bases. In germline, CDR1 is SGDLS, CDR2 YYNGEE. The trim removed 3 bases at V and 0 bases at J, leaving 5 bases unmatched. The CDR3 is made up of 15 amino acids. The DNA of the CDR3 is TGTGCCAGCAGCGCCCGAGCGGGGCACCAAGAGACCCAGTACTTC. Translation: CASSARAGHQETQYF.